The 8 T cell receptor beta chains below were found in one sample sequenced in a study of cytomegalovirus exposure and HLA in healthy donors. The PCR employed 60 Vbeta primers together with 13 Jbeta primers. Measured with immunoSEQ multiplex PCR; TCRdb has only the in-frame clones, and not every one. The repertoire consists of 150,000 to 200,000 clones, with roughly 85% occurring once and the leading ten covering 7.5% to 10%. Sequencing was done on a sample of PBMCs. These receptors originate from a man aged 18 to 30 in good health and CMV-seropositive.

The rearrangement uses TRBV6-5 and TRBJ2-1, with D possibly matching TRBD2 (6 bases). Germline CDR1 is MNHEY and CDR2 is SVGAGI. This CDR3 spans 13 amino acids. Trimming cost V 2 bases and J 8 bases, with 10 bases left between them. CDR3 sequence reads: CASSYLGGDEQFF. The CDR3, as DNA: TGTGCCAGCAGTTACCTCGGGGGAGATGAGCAGTTCTTC.

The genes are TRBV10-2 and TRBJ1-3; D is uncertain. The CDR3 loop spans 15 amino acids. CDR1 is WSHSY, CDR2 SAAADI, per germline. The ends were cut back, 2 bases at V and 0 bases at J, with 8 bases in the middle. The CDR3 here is CASSESTNSGNTIYF. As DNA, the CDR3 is TGCGCCAGCAGTGAGAGTACAAACTCTGGAAACACCATATATTTT.

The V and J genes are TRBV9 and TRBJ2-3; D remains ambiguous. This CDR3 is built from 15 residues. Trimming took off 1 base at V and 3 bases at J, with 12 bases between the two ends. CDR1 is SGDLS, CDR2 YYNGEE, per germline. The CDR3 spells CASSVFIARTDTQYF. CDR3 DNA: TGTGCCAGCAGCGTATTTATCGCTAGGACAGATACGCAGTATTTT.

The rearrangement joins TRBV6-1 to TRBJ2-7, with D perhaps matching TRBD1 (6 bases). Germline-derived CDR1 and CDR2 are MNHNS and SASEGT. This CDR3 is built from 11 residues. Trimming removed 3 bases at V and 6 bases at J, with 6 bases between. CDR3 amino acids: CASSEGAEQYF. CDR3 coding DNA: TGTGCCAGCAGTGAGGGGGCCGAGCAGTACTTC.

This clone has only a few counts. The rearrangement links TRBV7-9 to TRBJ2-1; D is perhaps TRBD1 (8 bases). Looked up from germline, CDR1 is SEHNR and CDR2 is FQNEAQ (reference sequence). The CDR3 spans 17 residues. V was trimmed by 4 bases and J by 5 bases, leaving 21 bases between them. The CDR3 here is CASSSKTRGDRHNEQFF. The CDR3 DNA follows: TGTGCCAGCAGCTCAAAAACACGGGGGGACAGGCACAATGAGCAGTTCTTC.

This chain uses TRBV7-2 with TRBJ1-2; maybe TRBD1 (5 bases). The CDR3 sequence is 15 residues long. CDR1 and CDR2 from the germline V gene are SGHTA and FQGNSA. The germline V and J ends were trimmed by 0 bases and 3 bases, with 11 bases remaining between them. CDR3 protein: CASSLAARADYGYTF. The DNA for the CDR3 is TGTGCCAGCAGCTTAGCGGCCAGGGCGGACTATGGCTACACCTTC.

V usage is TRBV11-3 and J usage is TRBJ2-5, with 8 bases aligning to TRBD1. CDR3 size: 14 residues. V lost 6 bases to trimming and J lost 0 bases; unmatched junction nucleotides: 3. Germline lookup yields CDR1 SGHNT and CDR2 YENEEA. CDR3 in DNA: TGTGCCAGCAGTAAGACAGGGGACCAAGAGACCCAGTACTTC. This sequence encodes CASSKTGDQETQYF.

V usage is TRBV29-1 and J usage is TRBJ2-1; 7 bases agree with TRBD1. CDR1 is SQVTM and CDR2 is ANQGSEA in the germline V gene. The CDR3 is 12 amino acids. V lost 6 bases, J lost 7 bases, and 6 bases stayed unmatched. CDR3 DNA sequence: TGCAGCGTGGGTGACAGGGCTAATGAGCAGTTCTTC. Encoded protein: CSVGDRANEQFF.